Below are 12 T cell receptor beta chains sequenced from a single sample in a study of CD8 T cells in ankylosing spondylitis. From the 5' RACE reads, TCRdb called clonotypes with MiXCR, one entry per CDR3 protein. The data contain about 260,000 distinct CDR3 sequences, around 20% of them seen just once; the ten biggest clones take up 7.5% to 9.5%. The sequenced material came from blood, either unsorted or a sorted T cell fraction (not recorded which). These receptors originate from a male donor with ankylosing spondylitis or in good health (not recorded which).

This clonotype occurred many times. The rearrangement uses TRBV20-1 and TRBJ1-4, with TRBD1 matching over 10 bases. Germline-derived CDR1 and CDR2 are DFQATT and SNEGSKA (reference sequence). The CDR3 loop spans 17 amino acids. Losses at the gene ends were 0 bases for V and 3 bases for J; bases not matched to a gene: 7. DNA of the CDR3: TGCAGTGCTAGAGACCGGGACAGGGGCGCGTCTAATGAAAAACTGTTTTTT. Translated, it gives CSARDRDRGASNEKLFF.

V and J are TRBV19 and TRBJ1-5; 11 bases fit TRBD1. Germline CDR1 is LNHDA and CDR2 is SQIVND (reference sequence). V trimming: 5 bases; J trimming: 4 bases; junction bases outside the gene matches: 10. This CDR3 contains 17 residues. The CDR3 bases are TGTGCCAGTAGTTCCAGAGCGGACAGGGGGCGGAATCAGCCCCAGCATTTT. Translated: CASSSRADRGRNQPQHF.

This clonotype was seen more than once but under ten times. The V call is TRBV7-8, the J call TRBJ1-4; maybe TRBD1 (6 bases). The V gene's germline CDR1 is SGHVS and CDR2 FQNEAQ. CDR3 length: 15 amino acids. V shed 2 bases and J shed 7 bases, with 14 bases lying between them. CDR3 loop: CASSLSGGASEKLFF. The CDR3 DNA reads as TGTGCCAGCAGCTTAAGCGGGGGGGCTAGTGAAAAACTGTTTTTT. Using reference TRBV7-8 and TRBJ1-4 for the parts outside the CDR3, the full variable domain is GAGVSQSPRYKVAKRGQDVALRCDPISGHVSLFWYQQALGQGPEFLTYFQNEAQLDKSGLPSDRFFAERPEGSVSTLKIQRTQQEDSAVYLCASSLSGGASEKLFFGSGTQLSVL.

This clonotype showed up just a few times. This sequence joins TRBV7-9 and TRBJ2-3, with TRBD1 identical over 9 bases. J lost 5 bases, V lost 5 bases, and 11 bases had no gene match. Germline CDR1 reads SEHNR; CDR2 reads FQNEAQ (reference sequence). The CDR3 is 16 residues long. The CDR3 reads CASSSLQGAPVDTQYF. The CDR3 coding sequence is TGTGCCAGCAGCAGCCTACAGGGGGCGCCGGTAGATACGCAGTATTTT. Supplemented by reference TRBV7-9 and TRBJ2-3, the full variable domain reads DTGVSQNPRHKITKRGQNVTFRCDPISEHNRLYWYRQTLGQGPEFLTYFQNEAQLEKSRLLSDRFSAERPKGSFSTLEIQRTEQGDSAMYLCASSSLQGAPVDTQYFGPGTRLTVL.

This clonotype was seen many times. The genes are TRBV20-1 and TRBJ2-7, with 7 bases matching TRBD2. Germline V gives CDR1 DFQATT, CDR2 SNEGSKA (reference sequence). V was pared by 1 base and J by 3 bases, with 3 bases of the junction left unmatched. CDR3 length equals 13 residues. The CDR3: CSARGSSGYEQYV. CDR3 bases: TGCAGTGCTAGAGGTTCTAGCGGCTACGAGCAGTACGTC.

V is TRBV6-6 and J is TRBJ2-7; possible D gene TRBD1, 6 bases. From germline, CDR1 is MNHNY and CDR2 SVGAGI (reference sequence). Trimming left V 6 bases short and J 7 bases short, with 13 bases between. The CDR3 sequence is 12 residues long. CDR3: CASSWDTQEQYV. The CDR3 nucleotides are TGTGCCAGCAGCTGGGACACTCAAGAGCAGTACGTC.

The CDR3 DNA follows: TGTGCCAGCAGCCCGAGAACAGGGAATATTGGCTATGGCTACACCTTC. It translates to CASSPRTGNIGYGYTF. The rearrangement links TRBV11-2 to TRBJ1-2; D possibly corresponds to TRBD1 (6 bases). V lost 5 bases, J lost 4 bases, and 20 bases lay in between. This CDR3 region has 16 residues. The germline V gene encodes CDR1 SGHAT and CDR2 FQNNGV. The whole variable domain, remainder taken from reference TRBV11-2 and TRBJ1-2, is EAGVAQSPRYKIIEKRQSVAFWCNPISGHATLYWYQQILGQGPKLLIQFQNNGVVDDSQLPKDRFSAERLKGVDSTLKIQPAKLEDSAVYLCASSPRTGNIGYGYTFGSGTRLTVV.

The chain uses TRBV25-1 and TRBJ1-5; D unresolved. From germline, CDR1 is MGHDK and CDR2 SYGVNS. The germline V and J ends were trimmed by 7 bases and 0 bases, with 10 bases remaining between them. The CDR3 extends over 14 amino acids. CDR3 DNA: TGTGCCAGCATGAAGGATGGTAGCAATCAGCCCCAGCATTTT. This translates into CASMKDGSNQPQHF.

This clonotype was seen more than once but under ten times. This CDR3 is CATSRTRGAGGELFF. The CDR3 DNA sequence: TGTGCCACCAGCAGAACGCGGGGGGCGGGCGGGGAGCTGTTTTTT. V usage is TRBV15 and J usage is TRBJ2-2; TRBD2 matches at 8 bases. V dropped 2 bases and J dropped 7; count of bases not matched to a gene: 6. Germline CDR1 is LNHNV and CDR2 is YYDKDF (reference sequence). The CDR3 totals 15 residues.

This clonotype turned up a few times. The chain recombines TRBV12-3 or TRBV12-4 with TRBJ2-1; 7 bases match TRBD1. This CDR3 is built from 14 residues. Trimming took 5 bases from V and 4 from J; bases not matched to a gene: 5. The CDR3 sequence is CASSTGQIYNEQFF. CDR3 DNA: TGTGCCAGCAGTACGGGACAGATATACAATGAGCAGTTCTTC.

There are a few counts of this clonotype. The gene calls are TRBV29-1 and TRBJ2-3, with D hard to call. The CDR3 spans 14 residues. Germline values: CDR1 SQVTM, CDR2 ANQGSEA. CDR3 nucleotide sequence: TGCACCTCAGGCCCCTCAGCTAGCACAGATACGCAGTATTTT. Protein product: CTSGPSASTDTQYF.

This clonotype was seen repeatedly, ten times or more. This chain joins TRBV20-1 and TRBJ1-6, with D tentatively TRBD1 (6 bases). The V gene lost 0 bases and the J gene lost 4 bases, with 10 bases spanning the gap. The CDR3 runs to 15 residues. From germline, CDR1 is DFQATT and CDR2 SNEGSKA (reference sequence). CDR3 coding DNA: TGCAGTGCTAGAGATCCAGGGGAGTATAATTCACCCCTCCACTTT. Its protein product is CSARDPGEYNSPLHF.